This is a list of T cell receptor beta chains from one sample in a study of blood T cell repertoires in COVID-19. Sequencing was performed with immunoSEQ multiplex PCR; in TCRdb, only in-frame clones are kept and a portion is missing. Among more than 200,000 clones listed, roughly 84% were seen once. The source material was PBMCs or T cells enriched from blood (not recorded which). These receptors originate from a man aged 30 to 45 in a cohort exposed to, infected with or recovered from COVID-19 (not recorded which). Each CDR3 is given with its conserved first and last residue.

cdr3_aa	v_call	j_call
CASSMTGPADTEQYF	TRBV19	TRBJ2-7
CASLPGQVNSPLHF	TRBV6-5	TRBJ1-6
CASSPGQGAYEQYF	TRBV9	TRBJ2-7
CASSWRRGTSVYNEQFF	TRBV5-8	TRBJ2-1
CASSLTGGYEQYF	TRBV28	TRBJ2-7
CASSFNRDRHTGELFF	TRBV5-6	TRBJ2-2
CASSTSAGALNTGELFF	TRBV18	TRBJ2-2
CASSPGDLYGYTF	TRBV5-1	TRBJ1-2
CASSLRGFPSSGNTIYF	TRBV28	TRBJ1-3
CASSQDTALRGQPLHF	TRBV4-3	TRBJ1-6
CASSLYTSGNQFF	TRBV27	TRBJ2-1
CSAQDFGYTF	TRBV29-1	TRBJ1-2
CASSESGSLSDTQYF	TRBV2	TRBJ2-3
CASSPGGTEAFF	TRBV3-1/TRBV3-2	TRBJ1-1
CASSFDRGGYTF	TRBV5-1	TRBJ1-2
CASSEARGTGLITEAFF	TRBV6-1	TRBJ1-1
CASSENRNYGYTF	TRBV6-1	TRBJ1-2
CASSQQGGRGGSYNEQFF	TRBV4-1	TRBJ2-1
CASSIGFGGGFPDTQYF	TRBV19	TRBJ2-3
CASSLFMDRGYTF	TRBV5-4	TRBJ1-2
CASSQLAGLTSSYNEQFF	TRBV7-7	TRBJ2-1
CASSTAGTGSYEQYF	TRBV28	TRBJ2-7